Listed below are T cell receptor beta chains from one sample, sequenced in a study of T cells after yellow fever vaccination. TCRdb re-analysed the 5' RACE reads in MiXCR, keeping a single row per CDR3 protein. Here the sample spans about 310,000 distinct CDR3 sequences, less than 4.5% being singletons. The material sequenced was PBMCs, taken on the day of the yellow fever booster vaccination. All receptors derive from a young man who received the YFV17D yellow fever vaccine. Both conserved end residues are part of each CDR3. The D gene is left open where the match is weak. For some rows the clone size is stated as once, few or many, or as a class when expanded; others skip it.

j_call,v_call,d_call,clone_size,cdr3_aa,cdr3_nt
TRBJ2-4,TRBV3-1,NA,many,CASSQATPAKNIQYF,TGTGCCAGCAGCCAAGCAACACCTGCCAAAAACATTCAGTACTTC
TRBJ2-1,TRBV12-3/TRBV12-4,TRBD1,NA,CATDRGGTYNEQFF,TGTGCCACCGACAGGGGTGGAACCTACAATGAGCAGTTCTTC
TRBJ2-4,TRBV7-9,NA,NA,CASSLAEGPSLNQYF,TGTGCCAGCAGCTTAGCGGAGGGGCCGTCGTTGAATCAGTACTTC
TRBJ2-7,TRBV5-1,TRBD1,many,CASSLGAGGGYEQYF,TGCGCCAGCAGCTTGGGCGCAGGGGGTGGATACGAGCAGTACTTC
TRBJ1-5,TRBV29-1,NA,many,CSAIPEGGNQPQHF,TGCAGCGCCATTCCCGAGGGGGGTAATCAGCCCCAGCATTTT
TRBJ1-2,TRBV12-3/TRBV12-4,NA,NA,CASSLSQSGGPNYGYTF,TGTGCCAGCAGTTTATCCCAGTCTGGGGGACCCAACTATGGCTACACCTTC
TRBJ2-2,TRBV12-3/TRBV12-4,NA,many,CASSSNARRASLVGTGELFF,TGTGCCAGCAGTTCAAACGCCAGACGGGCTTCCCTTGTGGGCACCGGGGAGCTGTTTTTT
TRBJ2-5,TRBV5-1,TRBD1,many,CASSVGTGDETQYF,TGCGCCAGCAGCGTCGGGACAGGGGATGAGACCCAGTACTTC
TRBJ1-5,TRBV6-2/TRBV6-3,TRBD1,NA,CASSRFAGGNQPQHF,TGTGCCAGCAGCCGCTTCGCAGGGGGAAATCAGCCCCAGCATTTT
TRBJ1-3,TRBV4-3,TRBD1,NA,CASSHTGTGNGNTIYF,TGCGCCAGCAGCCACACCGGGACAGGGAACGGAAACACCATATATTTT
TRBJ2-1,TRBV6-1,TRBD1,many,CASSGDPGQGSDEQFF,TGTGCCAGCAGTGGAGACCCGGGACAGGGGAGCGATGAGCAGTTCTTC
TRBJ1-1,TRBV5-5,NA,few,CASSLQGHTEAFF,TGTGCCAGCAGCTTGCAGGGTCACACTGAAGCTTTCTTT
TRBJ2-3,TRBV6-1,NA,many,CASSEWRGDTQYF,TGTGCCAGCAGTGAATGGCGAGGAGATACGCAGTATTTT
TRBJ2-7,TRBV7-2,NA,many,CASSFFLLTYEQYF,TGTGCCAGCAGCTTCTTTTTGCTGACCTACGAGCAGTACTTC
TRBJ2-2,TRBV12-3/TRBV12-4,NA,NA,CAGSRGANTGELFF,TGTGCCGGCAGCAGGGGTGCGAACACCGGGGAGCTGTTTTTT
TRBJ2-5,TRBV2,NA,few,CASSEVADQQETQYF,TGTGCCAGCAGTGAAGTGGCGGACCAGCAAGAGACCCAGTACTTC
TRBJ2-7,TRBV5-1,NA,NA,CASSLGLGSEQYF,TGCGCCAGCAGTCTCGGGTTAGGCAGCGAGCAGTACTTC